The 25 T cell receptor beta chains listed next were all sequenced from one sample in a study of blood T cell repertoires in COVID-19. Method: immunoSEQ multiplex PCR; TCRdb's copy keeps in-frame clones and lacks some. The sample holds about 73,000 clones, approximately 80% seen once. Specimen: peripheral blood. Every receptor here comes from a woman between 55 and 75 years old with acute or convalescent COVID-19.

The chain couples TRBV10-3 to TRBJ1-1; 9 nucleotides match TRBD1. This CDR3 has 13 residues. The germline V gene encodes CDR1 ENHRY and CDR2 SYGVKD. Trimming at V came to 10 bases and at J to 3 bases, leaving 6 bases not matched to a gene. The chain's CDR3 is CATTRDRDTEAFF. The CDR3 DNA follows: TGTGCCACGACCCGGGACAGGGACACTGAAGCTTTCTTT.

The CDR3 loop reads CASSQRVAAYNEQFF. The DNA of the CDR3 is TGTGCCAGCAGCCAACGCGTCGCAGCGTACAATGAGCAGTTCTTC. The rearrangement joins TRBV11-2 to TRBJ2-1; no reliable D call. The germline V gene has CDR1 SGHAT and CDR2 FQNNGV. CDR3 length equals 15 residues. The germline V and J ends were trimmed by 5 bases and 4 bases, with 15 bases remaining between them.

The J gene is TRBJ1-6, the V gene TRBV9; D remains unclear. Germline V gene sequence: CDR1 SGDLS, CDR2 YYNGEE. V was shortened by 4 bases and J by 0 bases, with 11 bases between the two germline ends. The length of the CDR3 is 16 residues. The DNA of the CDR3 is TGTGCCAGCAGCCCTCAAACGAGCTCCTATAATTCACCCCTCCACTTT. Translating it yields CASSPQTSSYNSPLHF. Combining the CDR3 with reference TRBV9 and TRBJ1-6 gives the whole variable domain DSGVTQTPKHLITATGQRVTLRCSPRSGDLSVYWYQQSLDQGLQFLIQYYNGEERAKGNILERFSAQQFPDLHSELNLSSLELGDSALYFCASSPQTSSYNSPLHFGNGTRLTVT.

The chain employs TRBV7-2 and TRBJ2-2, with TRBD2 identical over 10 bases. Per germline, CDR1 SGHTA and CDR2 FQGNSA. J lost 3 bases, V lost 10 bases, and 8 bases had no gene match. There are 15 residues in the CDR3. Here the CDR3 reads CATKSLAGYTGELFF. The DNA of the CDR3 is TGTGCCACCAAATCACTAGCGGGGTACACCGGGGAGCTGTTTTTT.

The rearrangement uses TRBV20-1 and TRBJ1-1; D ambiguous. From germline, CDR1 is DFQATT and CDR2 SNEGSKA (reference sequence). This CDR3 is 13 amino acids long. V shed 3 bases and J shed 1 base, with 9 bases lying between them. The CDR3 reads CSASSVGNTEAFF. DNA for the CDR3: TGCAGTGCTAGTTCTGTCGGGAACACTGAAGCTTTCTTT.

The V call is TRBV6-5, the J call TRBJ1-1, with D maybe TRBD1 (5 bases). The CDR3 consists of 13 residues. Trimming stripped 6 bases from V and 4 bases from J, with 12 bases between. CDR1 is MNHEY and CDR2 is SVGAGI in the germline V gene. The CDR3 spells CASSGRGGTEAFF. In DNA form, the CDR3 reads TGTGCCAGCAGCGGACGGGGGGGCACTGAAGCTTTCTTT.

The chain has TRBV30 and TRBJ1-1; the D is unclear. Trimming left V 0 bases short and J 3 bases short, with 17 bases between. The germline V gene has CDR1 GTSNPN and CDR2 SVGIG (reference sequence). The CDR3 covers 16 residues. This chain's CDR3 is CAWSVREGGWDTEAFF. CDR3 nucleotide sequence: TGTGCCTGGAGTGTACGGGAGGGAGGTTGGGACACTGAAGCTTTCTTT.

This chain joins TRBV11-1 and TRBJ2-3, with TRBD2 as a possible D gene (6 bases). Germline V lookup: CDR1 SGHAT, CDR2 FQDESV (reference sequence). V lost 3 bases to trimming and J lost 3 bases, with 13 bases between them. The CDR3 covers 15 residues. The CDR3, as DNA: TGTGCCAGCAGCTTCGGGAACGCGGGGACAGATACGCAGTATTTT. It is translated as CASSFGNAGTDTQYF. The whole variable domain, filled in from reference TRBV11-1 and TRBJ2-3, reads EAEVAQSPRYKITEKSQAVAFWCDPISGHATLYWYRQILGQGPELLVQFQDESVVDDSQLPKDRFSAERLKGVDSTLKIQPAELGDSAMYLCASSFGNAGTDTQYFGPGTRLTVL.

This chain joins TRBV30 and TRBJ1-3; D call uncertain. V lost 3 bases and J lost 3, with 6 bases in between. The germline V gene encodes CDR1 GTSNPN and CDR2 SVGIG (reference sequence). CDR3 length equals 12 residues. Here the CDR3 DNA reads TGTGCCTGGAGCAGTGGTGGAAACACCATATATTTT. Translation: CAWSSGGNTIYF.

This chain's CDR3 is CASSLVQGGYNEQFF. CDR3 DNA sequence: TGTGCCAGCAGCTTAGTACAGGGCGGTTACAATGAGCAGTTCTTC. The J gene is TRBJ2-1, the V gene TRBV7-6; D possibly corresponds to TRBD1 (6 bases). The V and J ends lost 1 base and 4 bases respectively, with 11 bases between them. CDR3 length equals 15 residues. From germline, CDR1 is SGHVS and CDR2 FNYEAQ.

This clone has just a few counts. This chain uses TRBV5-1 with TRBJ1-3; no reliable D call. CDR3 length equals 14 residues. CDR1 and CDR2 (germline): SGHRS, YFSETQ. The V gene lost 1 base and the J gene lost 1 base, with 6 bases spanning the gap. The CDR3 here is CASSLTGSGNTIYF. DNA for the CDR3: TGCGCCAGCAGCTTGACCGGGTCTGGAAACACCATATATTTT.

The chain employs TRBV30 and TRBJ2-1, with 7 positions matching TRBD2. The CDR3 is 15 residues long. J was trimmed by 3 bases and V by 0 bases; bases with no gene match: 5. Germline values: CDR1 GTSNPN, CDR2 SVGIG (reference sequence). Written as DNA, the CDR3 is TGTGCCTGGAGTGTATGGGGGGGGGACTACAATGAGCAGTTCTTC. Residues: CAWSVWGGDYNEQFF.

The genes are TRBV30 and TRBJ2-1; 8 bases fit TRBD1. The CDR3 is made up of 15 amino acids. CDR1 GTSNPN and CDR2 SVGIG come from the germline V gene (reference sequence). The ends lost 0 bases at V and 6 bases at J; junction bases unmatched: 7. CDR3 sequence reads: CAWSVAQGVGNEQFF. In nucleotides, the CDR3 is TGTGCCTGGAGTGTTGCACAGGGGGTCGGCAATGAGCAGTTCTTC.

This sequence joins TRBV18 and TRBJ1-4, with D possibly matching TRBD1 (5 bases). The CDR3 covers 18 residues. CDR1 and CDR2 from the germline V gene are KGHSH and LQKENI. V was clipped by 6 bases and J by 6 bases, with 26 bases between them. The CDR3 spells CASSPKAGGDSRDEKLFF. CDR3 in DNA: TGTGCCAGCTCCCCAAAAGCCGGAGGGGATTCAAGGGATGAAAAACTGTTTTTT.

The CDR3, as DNA: TGCGCCAGCAGCTTGGGGGACAGCCCCGAGCAGTACTTC. This gives the protein CASSLGDSPEQYF. The chain links TRBV5-1 to TRBJ2-7; 7 nucleotides align to TRBD1. This CDR3 spans 13 amino acids. The germline V gene has CDR1 SGHRS and CDR2 YFSETQ. The V segment lost 0 bases and the J segment 6 bases; nucleotides outside the gene matches: 3.

The chain is built from TRBV6-5 and TRBJ1-1; 7 bases are shared with TRBD1. Germline V gives CDR1 MNHEY, CDR2 SVGAGI. With 0 bases clipped from V and 3 bases from J, the junction kept 4 bases outside the gene matches. This CDR3 is built from 15 residues. The CDR3 protein is CASSYSHRGDTEAFF. CDR3 nucleotide sequence: TGTGCCAGCAGTTACTCGCACAGGGGCGACACTGAAGCTTTCTTT.

This clone was seen a handful of times. This chain joins TRBV11-3 and TRBJ1-6; D remains unclear. The V end lost 0 bases, the J end lost 9 bases, and 9 bases lay between the germline ends. Germline CDR1 is SGHNT and CDR2 is YENEEA. The CDR3 sequence is 14 residues long. Here the CDR3 reads CASSLDPSGSPLHF. CDR3 nucleotide sequence: TGTGCCAGCAGCTTAGATCCCAGTGGTTCACCCCTCCACTTT.

This sequence joins TRBV6-5 and TRBJ2-6; D unresolved. The CDR3 is made up of 15 amino acids. CDR1 and CDR2 from the germline V gene are MNHEY and SVGAGI. The germline V and J ends were trimmed by 11 bases and 2 bases, with 16 bases remaining between them. CDR3 coding DNA: TGTGCCGCTCGCCCCCTCAGTACTGGGGCCAACGTCCTGACTTTC. It is translated as CAARPLSTGANVLTF.

This sequence joins TRBV5-1 and TRBJ2-1; D is perhaps TRBD1 (6 bases). V lost 4 bases, J lost 8 bases, and 16 bases lay in between. This CDR3 spans 14 amino acids. Looked up from germline, CDR1 is SGHRS and CDR2 is YFSETQ. The CDR3 sequence is CASSHGQLGDEQFF. The CDR3, as DNA: TGCGCCAGCAGCCACGGACAGTTGGGGGATGAGCAGTTCTTC.

The J gene is TRBJ1-4, the V gene TRBV5-1; no reliable D call. Trimming shortened V by 3 bases and J by 10 bases, and 19 bases separated the two germline ends. CDR3 length: 15 residues. Germline V gene sequence: CDR1 SGHRS, CDR2 YFSETQ. For the CDR3, the DNA is TGCGCCAGCAGCTCATCCGAGGCGGATTCGGGAAAACTGTTTTTT. This sequence encodes CASSSSEADSGKLFF.

This clone was detected only once. The chain joins TRBV24-1 to TRBJ1-5, with D unclear. Trimming took off 2 bases at V and 9 bases at J, with 7 bases between the two ends. Germline V gives CDR1 KGHDR, CDR2 SFDVKD. The CDR3 totals 12 residues. The CDR3 spells CATSDSGSPQHF. The CDR3 DNA is TGTGCCACCAGTGATTCCGGTTCGCCCCAGCATTTT.

V usage is TRBV5-1 and J usage is TRBJ1-6; D possibly corresponds to TRBD1 (6 bases). Trimming removed 0 bases at V and 13 bases at J, with 11 bases between. The CDR3 has 13 residues. Germline V CDR1 and CDR2: SGHRS, YFSETQ. The CDR3: CASSLETGGPLHF. The CDR3 DNA reads TGCGCCAGCAGCTTGGAGACAGGTGGTCCCCTCCACTTT.

This chain uses TRBV27 with TRBJ1-1; 7 positions agree with TRBD1. The germline gives CDR1 MNHEY, CDR2 SMNVEV (reference sequence). This CDR3 contains 15 residues. Germline trimming cut 5 bases from V and 7 bases from J; bases unmatched to any gene: 13. The CDR3 loop is CASSPRTGGLSEAFF. As DNA, the CDR3 is TGTGCCAGCAGTCCCCGGACAGGTGGCCTTAGTGAAGCTTTCTTT.

This clone was seen only once. The rearrangement joins TRBV19 to TRBJ1-1; D is uncertain. The CDR3 runs 13 residues. With 1 base removed from V and 6 bases from J, the gap between germline ends came to 9 bases. CDR1 LNHDA and CDR2 SQIVND come from the germline V gene (reference sequence). CDR3 residues: CASSIATDSEAFF. The CDR3 region has the DNA TGTGCCAGTAGTATAGCGACGGACTCTGAAGCTTTCTTT.

The chain employs TRBV3-1 (or the pseudogene TRBV3-2) and TRBJ1-1; the D gene is possibly TRBD1 (5 bases). This CDR3 is built from 14 residues. V lost 6 bases to trimming and J lost 2 bases, with 13 bases between them. Per germline, CDR1 LGHDT and CDR2 YNNKEL (reference sequence). For the CDR3, the DNA is TGTGCCAGCAGTCAACAGGCGGGAAACACTGAAGCTTTCTTT. Protein product: CASSQQAGNTEAFF.